This T cell receptor (beta chain) was sequenced during a study of T cells in Graves' hyperthyroidism and ophthalmopathy. Researchers took RNA transcripts and amplified the TCR beta CDR3 regions from them. HTBI primers were employed in a first-round RT-PCR of the TCR CDR3. TCRdb redid the calling of the multiplex PCR reads with MiXCR, one entry per CDR3 protein. Found here are 540,000 or so distinct CDR3 sequences, roughly 46% of them singletons; the top ten hold around 20%. Germline V CDR1 and CDR2: SGHAT, FQNNGV. The CDR3 runs to 15 residues. Whole-study results and caveats: From stable hyperthyroidism, ophthalmopathy was set apart by a 13 V-J model. The majority of expanded thyroid clonotypes above 0.001 also appeared in blood.

This clonotype came up a few times. Its specificity is not known. The junction shows a germline mismatch at one end, possibly a read error. This TCR was recovered from an adult woman with Graves' disease, either hyperthyroidism or ophthalmopathy (not recorded which). The chain links TRBV11-2 to TRBJ2-7; D possibly corresponds to TRBD2 (6 bases). Sequenced input: peripheral blood or thyroid tissue (not recorded which). Here the CDR3 reads CASSPSGTATYEQYF. The CDR3 bases are TGCGCCAGCAGCCCTTCGGGGACTGCAACCTACGAGCAGTACTTC.